This T cell receptor beta chain was recovered during a study of CD8+CD57+ T cells in acquired aplastic anemia (dated by TCRdb to 2016 to 2018). For the wider study: Extracted DNA from sorted CD4+ and CD8+ cells averaged around 3.3 ug, ranging from roughly 0.19 to 27.4 ug. CD8+CD57+ expansion was defined as frequency above the mean frequency observed in healthy subjects. Beyond this particular receptor, the publication reports: Twenty-nine CD8+ CDR3 sequences were found in both patients and controls but appeared to be highly expressed in patients and within the immunodominant clones of the patients. Patients and healthy controls showed no significant difference in CD8+ Simpson's diversity (P=0.060).

Expansion of CD8+CD57+ cells had been shown by flow cytometry in the patients chosen for sequencing. Every patient had severe acquired aplastic anemia, diagnosed using the International Study of Aplastic Anemia and Agranulocytosis and Camitta criteria. Patients had received no therapy at the time of blood sampling. In the study, sorted CD4+ and CD8+ blood T cells from patients with severe aplastic anemia and from healthy subjects underwent deep sequencing of TCR repertoires. Patients were enrolled under clinicaltrials.gov protocols 00001620, 01623167, 00001397, 00071045, 00081523 and 00961064 in the USA. Ficoll-Paque density gradient centrifugation was used to isolate peripheral blood mononuclear cells. Before DNA was extracted, CD4+ and CD8+ T cells were sorted using either FACS or magnetic beads. V is reduced by 8 bases and J by 6 bases, leaving a spacing of 11 bases between them. Based on the germline V gene (reference sequence), the CDR1 and CDR2 sequences are SEHNR and FQNEAQ. The CDR3 runs 12 residues from the cysteine to the phenylalanine. Only CDR3 DNA remains: 36 bases, in frame from the first base.

This clonotype occurred many times. The antigen this receptor binds is unknown. No much larger clonotype is one base removed from it; base qualities were not supplied. Genomic DNA was used as template for profiling of TCR beta VDJ combinations and CDR3 sequences. TCR repertoire sequencing was run on an Illumina HiSeq 2000. The original methods were these. TRBV/TRBJ rearrangement plots, CDR3 size and DJ length profiles, and Simpson's diversity index were used to assess repertoires. Whichever DNA sequence was most abundant in the deep sequencing data was defined as the immunodominant clone. CDR3 amino acid sequences were checked for sharing across subjects and were also compared against the VDJdb database and published repertoires. The raw public data were reprocessed by TCRdb itself: fastp quality trimming at Q25, MiXCR clonotype calling, in-frame beta chains only. Here each entry gathers all rows of one CDR3 protein and keeps the most common genes and DNA. These V and J calls derive from TCRdb rather than the authors' analysis. This sample holds about 200,000 distinct CDR3 sequences; 40% to 60% were observed only once. Jointly, the top ten make up about 20% of the sample.

Sequenced input: sorted CD4+, CD8+, or CD8+CD57+ T cells (not recorded which) from PBMCs. The V gene is TRBV7-9 and the J gene is TRBJ2-1; the D gene is possibly TRBD1 or TRBD2, each agreeing over 6 bases. This TCR derives from a human donor with aplastic anemia. The CDR3 has the sequence CASGGRSNEQFF. At the DNA level, the sequence is TGTGCCAGCGGGGGGCGCTCCAATGAGCAGTTCTTC. This CDR3, with the reference TRBV7-9 and TRBJ2-1 proteins standing in past its ends, gives the full variable domain DTGVSQNPRHKITKRGQNVTFRCDPISEHNRLYWYRQTLGQGPEFLTYFQNEAQLEKSRLLSDRFSAERPKGSFSTLEIQRTEQGDSAMYLCASGGRSNEQFFGPGTRLTVL.